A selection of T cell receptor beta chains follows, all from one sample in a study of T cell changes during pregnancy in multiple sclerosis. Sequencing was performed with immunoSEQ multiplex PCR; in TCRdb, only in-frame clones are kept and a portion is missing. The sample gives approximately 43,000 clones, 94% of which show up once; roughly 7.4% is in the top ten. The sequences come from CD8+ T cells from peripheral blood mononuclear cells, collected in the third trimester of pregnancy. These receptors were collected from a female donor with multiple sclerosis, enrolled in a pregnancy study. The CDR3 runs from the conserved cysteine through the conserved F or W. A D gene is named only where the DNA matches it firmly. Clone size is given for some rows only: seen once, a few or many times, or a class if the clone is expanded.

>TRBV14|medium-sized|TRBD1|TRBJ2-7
TGTGCCAGCAGCTATCTGGGACAGGGGGCCGGTGAGCAGTACTTC
CASSYLGQGAGEQYF
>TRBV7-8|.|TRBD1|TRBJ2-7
TGTGCCAGCAGCTTACCCAGGACAGGGTCTGGTGAGCAGTACTTC
CASSLPRTGSGEQYF
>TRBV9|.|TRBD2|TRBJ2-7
TGTGCCAGCAGCGTTGGGCTAGCGGGATCTTACGAGCAGTACTTC
CASSVGLAGSYEQYF
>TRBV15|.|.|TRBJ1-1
TGTGCCACCAGCAGGCTTTCCCGGGGGGGGCTCACTGAAGCTTTCTTT
CATSRLSRGGLTEAFF
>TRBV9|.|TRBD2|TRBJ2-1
TGTGCCAGCAGCGGGGGAGCGGGAGGCTGGTTCAATGAGCAGTTCTTC
CASSGGAGGWFNEQFF
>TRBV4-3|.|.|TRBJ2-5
TGCGCCAGCAGCCAAGATACACGGGGGGCGGGGGAGACCCAGTACTTC
CASSQDTRGAGETQYF
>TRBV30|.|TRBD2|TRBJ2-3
TGTGCCTGGAAGGTGTGGAGACTAGCGCGCACAGATACGCAGTATTTT
CAWKVWRLARTDTQYF
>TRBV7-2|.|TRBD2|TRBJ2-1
TGTGCCAGCAGCTTAGTAGCGGGGGTCTACAATGAGCAGTTCTTC
CASSLVAGVYNEQFF
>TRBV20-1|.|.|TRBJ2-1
TGCGGGGCCCTCGGCAATGAGCAGTTCTTC
CGALGNEQFF
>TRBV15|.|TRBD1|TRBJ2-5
TGTGCCACCAGCAGAGGTTCGGGACAGGATAGGGAGACCCAGTACTTC
CATSRGSGQDRETQYF
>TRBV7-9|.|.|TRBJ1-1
TGTGCCAGCAGCCTATTGAGGCACCTACGGTTTGAAGCTTTCTTT
CASSLLRHLRFEAFF
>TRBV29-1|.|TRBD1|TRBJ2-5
TGCAGCGTTGATAGGTTGACAGGGGGAGGAGAGACCCAGTACTTC
CSVDRLTGGGETQYF
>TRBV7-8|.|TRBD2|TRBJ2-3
TGTGCCAGCAGCTTAGGTAGCGGGAGAAACTATGGCACAGATACGCAGTATTTT
CASSLGSGRNYGTDTQYF
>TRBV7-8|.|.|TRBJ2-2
TGTGCCAGCAGCTTAGGAGGGATTAGCGGGGAGCTGTTTTTT
CASSLGGISGELFF
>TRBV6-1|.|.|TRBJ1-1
TGTGCCAGCCCCTTCGGGGGGGAAGCTTTCTTT
CASPFGGEAFF